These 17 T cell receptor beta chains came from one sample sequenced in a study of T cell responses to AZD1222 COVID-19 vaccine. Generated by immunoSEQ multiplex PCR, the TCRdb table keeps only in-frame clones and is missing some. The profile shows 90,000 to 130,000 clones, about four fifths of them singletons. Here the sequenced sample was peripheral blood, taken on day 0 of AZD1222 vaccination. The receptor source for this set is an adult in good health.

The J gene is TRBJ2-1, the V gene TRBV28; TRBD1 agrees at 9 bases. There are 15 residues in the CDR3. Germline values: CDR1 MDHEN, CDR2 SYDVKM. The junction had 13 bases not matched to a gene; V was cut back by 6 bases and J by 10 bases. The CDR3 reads CASRYSGTGRREQFF. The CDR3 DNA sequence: TGTGCCAGCAGATACTCCGGGACAGGGAGGCGCGAGCAGTTCTTC.

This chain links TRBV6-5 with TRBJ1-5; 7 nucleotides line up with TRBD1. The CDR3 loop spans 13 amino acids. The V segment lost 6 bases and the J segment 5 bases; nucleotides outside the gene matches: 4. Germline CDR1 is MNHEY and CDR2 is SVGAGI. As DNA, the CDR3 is TGTGCCAGCAGGTTCGACAGGGATCAGCCCCAGCATTTT. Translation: CASRFDRDQPQHF.

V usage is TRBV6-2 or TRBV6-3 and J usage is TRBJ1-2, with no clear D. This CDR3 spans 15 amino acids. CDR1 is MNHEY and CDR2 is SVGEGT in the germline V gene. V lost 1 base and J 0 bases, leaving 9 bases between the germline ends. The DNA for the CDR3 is TGTGCCAGCAGTTACTTAGGCGGAGCTAACTATGGCTACACCTTC. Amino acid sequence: CASSYLGGANYGYTF.

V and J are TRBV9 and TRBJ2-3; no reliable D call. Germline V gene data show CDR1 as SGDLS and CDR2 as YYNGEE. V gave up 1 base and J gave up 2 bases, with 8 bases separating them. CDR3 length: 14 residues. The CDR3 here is CASSVRGLTDTQYF. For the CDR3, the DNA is TGTGCCAGCAGCGTACGTGGGCTCACAGATACGCAGTATTTT.

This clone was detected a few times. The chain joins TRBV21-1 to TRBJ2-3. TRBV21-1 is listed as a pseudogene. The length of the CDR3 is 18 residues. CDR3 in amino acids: CASSTLTGPNSSTDTQYF. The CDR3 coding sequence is TGTGCCAGCAGCACCCTAACCGGGCCTAACTCTAGCACAGATACGCAGTATTTT.

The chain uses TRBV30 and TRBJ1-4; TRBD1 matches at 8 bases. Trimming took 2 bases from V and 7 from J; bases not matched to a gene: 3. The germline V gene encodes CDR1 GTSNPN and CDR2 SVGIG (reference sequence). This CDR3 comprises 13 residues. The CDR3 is CAWSIGQGEKLFF. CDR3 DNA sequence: TGTGCCTGGAGTATCGGACAGGGTGAAAAACTGTTTTTT.

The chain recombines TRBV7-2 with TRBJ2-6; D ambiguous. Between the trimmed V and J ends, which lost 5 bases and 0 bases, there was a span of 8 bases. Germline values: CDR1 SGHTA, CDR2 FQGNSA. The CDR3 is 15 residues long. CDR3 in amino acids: CASSPAFSGANVLTF. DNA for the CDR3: TGTGCCAGCAGCCCTGCCTTCTCTGGGGCCAACGTCCTGACTTTC.

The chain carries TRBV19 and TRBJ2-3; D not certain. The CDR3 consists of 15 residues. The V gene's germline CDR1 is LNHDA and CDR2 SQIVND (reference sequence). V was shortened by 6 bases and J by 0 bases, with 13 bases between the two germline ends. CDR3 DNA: TGTGCCAGTAGGCCCGTCCAGCCTAGCACAGATACGCAGTATTTT. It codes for CASRPVQPSTDTQYF.

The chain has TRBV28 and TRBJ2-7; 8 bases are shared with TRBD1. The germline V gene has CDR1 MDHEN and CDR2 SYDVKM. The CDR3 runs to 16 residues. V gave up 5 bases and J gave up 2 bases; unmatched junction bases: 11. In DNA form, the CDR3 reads TGTGCCAGCAGTACCACCGGGACAGGAGGAACCTACGAGCAGTACTTC. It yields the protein CASSTTGTGGTYEQYF.

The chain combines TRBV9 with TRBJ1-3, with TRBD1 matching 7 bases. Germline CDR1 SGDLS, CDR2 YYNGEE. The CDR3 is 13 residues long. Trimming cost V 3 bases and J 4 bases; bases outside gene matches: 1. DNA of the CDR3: TGTGCCAGCAGCGGGGGACAGGGAAACACCATATATTTT. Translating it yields CASSGGQGNTIYF.

CDR3: CASSQGGGQRVRGYTF. The CDR3 coding sequence is TGTGCCAGCAGCCAAGGGGGGGGACAACGGGTTCGTGGCTACACCTTC. The chain recombines TRBV3-1 (or the pseudogene TRBV3-2) with TRBJ1-2; the D gene is possibly TRBD1 (6 bases). The V end lost 1 base, the J end lost 7 bases, and 19 bases lay between the germline ends. Germline values: CDR1 LGHDT, CDR2 YNNKEL (reference sequence). The CDR3 runs 16 residues.

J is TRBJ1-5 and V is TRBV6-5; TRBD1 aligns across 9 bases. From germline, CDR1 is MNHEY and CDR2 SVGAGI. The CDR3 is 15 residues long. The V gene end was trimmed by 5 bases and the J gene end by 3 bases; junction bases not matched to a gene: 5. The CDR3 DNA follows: TGTGCCAGCAGTAGTACAGGGGGCTTCAATCAGCCCCAGCATTTT. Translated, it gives CASSSTGGFNQPQHF.

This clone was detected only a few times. The CDR3, as DNA: TGTGCCAGCAGCGTAGCTCCCAGCTCGGGAGAGACCCAGTACTTC. Protein sequence: CASSVAPSSGETQYF. The chain uses TRBV9 and TRBJ2-5; D unresolved. V lost 0 bases, J lost 4 bases, and 13 bases lay in between. The germline V gene encodes CDR1 SGDLS and CDR2 YYNGEE. This CDR3 has 15 amino acids.

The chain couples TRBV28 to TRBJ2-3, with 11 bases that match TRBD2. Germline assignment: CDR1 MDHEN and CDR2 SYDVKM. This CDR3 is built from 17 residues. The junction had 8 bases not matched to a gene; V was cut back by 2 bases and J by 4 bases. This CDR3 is CASSLPSGRPGPDTQYF. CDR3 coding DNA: TGTGCCAGCAGTTTACCTAGCGGGAGGCCTGGTCCAGATACGCAGTATTTT.

CDR3 residues: CASSVDRYSAFF. In nucleotides, the CDR3 is TGTGCCAGCAGCGTAGACAGGTACTCGGCTTTCTTT. The chain is built from TRBV7-2 and TRBJ1-1; the D gene is possibly TRBD1 (6 bases). CDR1 is SGHTA and CDR2 is FQGNSA in the germline V gene. V was clipped by 5 bases and J by 11 bases, with 15 bases between them. CDR3 length equals 12 residues.

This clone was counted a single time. CDR3 region: CASSLRRLGGETQYF. In nucleotides, the CDR3 is TGTGCCAGCAGTTTACGCCGACTAGGAGGAGAGACCCAGTACTTC. J is TRBJ2-5 and V is TRBV28, with D perhaps matching TRBD2 (6 bases). Between the trimmed V and J ends, which lost 2 bases and 4 bases, there was a span of 14 bases. Germline V gene lookup returns CDR1 MDHEN and CDR2 SYDVKM. This CDR3 has 15 amino acids.

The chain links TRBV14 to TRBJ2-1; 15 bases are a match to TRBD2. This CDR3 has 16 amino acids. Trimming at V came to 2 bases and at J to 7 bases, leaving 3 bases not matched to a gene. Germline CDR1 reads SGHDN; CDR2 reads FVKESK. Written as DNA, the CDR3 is TGTGCCAGCAGCCAACCGGGACTAGCGGGAGGAAATGAGCAGTTCTTC. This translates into CASSQPGLAGGNEQFF.